This is a list of T cell receptor beta chains from one sample in a study of T cells in tumors after PD-1 blockade. Here immunoSEQ multiplex PCR was the method, and the copy in TCRdb shows in-frame clones only, minus some. The table has some 47,000 clones, 75% to 85% seen once. Specimen: PBMCs, collected before anti-PD-1 treatment. The receptor source for this set is a human donor with basal cell carcinoma. Both conserved end residues are part of each CDR3. The D gene is left open where the match is weak. Not all rows give a size; the values are once, few, many and, for expanded clones, a class.

clone_size,d_call,cdr3_length,v_call,j_call,cdr3_aa,cdr3_nt
-,-,16,TRBV4-1,TRBJ2-1,CASSREGGGRDNEQFF,TGCGCCAGCAGCCGAGAAGGGGGGGGCCGGGATAATGAGCAGTTCTTC
-,TRBD1,15,TRBV19,TRBJ1-4,CASNRGGLGNEKLFF,TGTGCCAGTAACAGGGGCGGCCTTGGAAATGAAAAACTGTTTTTT
-,-,14,TRBV10-3,TRBJ1-1,CAISESRGWTGAFF,TGTGCCATCAGTGAGTCGAGGGGATGGACCGGGGCTTTCTTT
-,-,13,TRBV30,TRBJ1-2,CAWRAGSTMGYTF,TGTGCCTGGAGAGCAGGGAGTACTATGGGCTACACCTTC
-,-,19,TRBV15,TRBJ2-1,CATSRVEGGGPSSYNEQFF,TGTGCCACCAGCAGAGTAGAGGGAGGGGGCCCCAGCTCCTACAATGAGCAGTTCTTC
-,-,13,TRBV7-3,TRBJ2-2,CASTPTNTGELFF,TGTGCCAGCACCCCCACGAACACCGGGGAGCTGTTTTTT
once,-,15,TRBV24-1,TRBJ2-1,CATSDLRGGSNEQFF,TGTGCCACCAGTGATTTGCGAGGAGGGAGCAATGAGCAGTTCTTC
-,-,15,TRBV28,TRBJ1-5,CASSFSGQPDQPQHF,TGTGCCAGCAGTTTTTCGGGGCAGCCAGATCAGCCCCAGCATTTT
-,TRBD1,14,TRBV5-4,TRBJ2-2,CASNRGRDTGELFF,TGTGCCAGCAATAGGGGGCGGGACACCGGGGAGCTGTTTTTT
once,TRBD2,13,TRBV4-2,TRBJ2-7,CASSTGGSYEQYF,TGTGCCAGCAGTACGGGGGGCTCCTACGAGCAGTACTTC
-,-,15,TRBV9,TRBJ2-5,CASSAHREERETQYF,TGTGCCAGCAGCGCCCACAGGGAGGAGAGGGAGACCCAGTACTTC
-,TRBD2,14,TRBV2,TRBJ2-3,CASSERGVGDTQYF,TGTGCCAGCAGTGAACGGGGGGTCGGAGATACGCAGTATTTT
-,-,14,TRBV6-6,TRBJ1-1,CASSYMAGNTEAFF,TGTGCCAGCAGTTACATGGCAGGGAACACTGAAGCTTTCTTT
-,TRBD2,15,TRBV28,TRBJ2-1,CASKRGLSSYNEQFF,TGTGCCAGCAAGCGGGGGCTTAGCTCCTACAATGAGCAGTTCTTC
-,-,13,TRBV10-1,TRBJ2-5,CASSGQVQETQYF,TGCGCCAGCTCGGGCCAGGTTCAAGAGACCCAGTACTTC
-,TRBD2,17,TRBV5-1,TRBJ2-2,CASSLTLAGGVSGELFF,TGCGCCAGCAGCTTGACCCTAGCGGGAGGAGTTAGCGGGGAGCTGTTTTTT
-,-,13,TRBV2,TRBJ2-3,CASSVQFTDTQYF,TGTGCCAGCAGTGTGCAGTTCACAGATACGCAGTATTTT
-,TRBD1,15,TRBV28,TRBJ1-2,CASSPRGQGVVGYTF,TGTGCCAGCAGTCCTCGAGGACAGGGGGTGGTTGGCTACACCTTC
-,TRBD1,16,TRBV19,TRBJ1-6,CASSRGTGEGYSPLHF,TGTGCCAGTAGCCGTGGGACAGGTGAAGGGTATTCACCCCTCCACTTT
-,TRBD1,12,TRBV29-1,TRBJ1-2,CSGGQGSYGYTF,TGCAGCGGGGGACAGGGGAGCTATGGCTACACCTTC
-,TRBD2,20,TRBV24-1,TRBJ2-1,CATSGTLGGGPRPDYNEQFF,TGTGCCACCAGTGGCACATTAGGCGGGGGGCCAAGACCTGACTACAATGAGCAGTTCTTC
-,-,14,TRBV10-3,TRBJ1-1,CAISEGGVNTEAFF,TGTGCCATCAGTGAGGGGGGGGTCAACACTGAAGCTTTCTTT
once,-,13,TRBV5-6,TRBJ2-7,CASSRVWAFEQYF,TGTGCCAGCAGCCGTGTTTGGGCATTCGAGCAGTACTTC
-,-,16,TRBV27,TRBJ2-1,CASAPRTPGMGNEQFF,TGTGCCAGCGCCCCACGAACCCCCGGGATGGGGAATGAGCAGTTCTTC
-,-,13,TRBV7-9,TRBJ1-1,CASSLAQNTEAFF,TGTGCCAGCAGCTTAGCGCAAAACACTGAAGCTTTCTTT
-,TRBD1,14,TRBV10-3,TRBJ1-4,CAISGGTGREKLFF,TGTGCCATCAGTGGAGGGACAGGGCGCGAAAAACTGTTTTTT
-,-,15,TRBV7-3,TRBJ2-1,CASSLTLDPSNEQFF,TGTGCCAGCAGCTTAACGTTAGACCCTAGCAATGAGCAGTTCTTC
few,TRBD1,15,TRBV6-5,TRBJ1-5,CASSWGQNLNQPQHF,TGTGCCAGCAGTTGGGGACAGAACCTAAATCAGCCCCAGCATTTT
-,-,13,TRBV6-5,TRBJ1-5,CASEPGLNQPQHF,TGTGCCAGTGAACCGGGATTAAATCAGCCCCAGCATTTT
-,-,13,TRBV7-3,TRBJ1-1,CASSSGVNTEAFF,TGTGCCAGCAGCTCGGGCGTGAACACTGAAGCTTTCTTT
-,-,12,TRBV29-1,TRBJ2-3,CSVERGMDTQYF,TGCAGCGTGGAAAGAGGGATGGATACGCAGTATTTT
-,TRBD2,16,TRBV5-6,TRBJ2-1,CASSAALAGAYNEQFF,TGTGCCAGCAGCGCCGCACTAGCGGGAGCCTACAATGAGCAGTTCTTC
few,-,19,TRBV19,TRBJ2-7,CASSLGPSSPGLYKYEQYF,TGTGCCAGTAGTTTAGGACCGTCCTCACCCGGGCTTTACAAATACGAGCAGTACTTC
-,TRBD2,15,TRBV19,TRBJ2-1,CASSSQRGPYNEQFF,TGTGCCAGTAGTTCACAGCGGGGCCCCTACAATGAGCAGTTCTTC
-,-,12,TRBV2,TRBJ1-1,CARGLRNTEAFF,TGTGCCAGGGGCTTAAGGAACACTGAAGCTTTCTTT
-,-,14,TRBV5-1,TRBJ1-4,CASSLDRVGGKLFF,TGCGCCAGCAGCTTGGACAGGGTGGGTGGAAAACTGTTTTTT
-,TRBD1,14,TRBV7-2,TRBJ1-6,CASSPGQNNSPLHF,TGTGCCAGCAGCCCGGGACAGAATAATTCACCCCTCCACTTT
-,-,13,TRBV28,TRBJ2-7,CASSLDTPYEQYF,TGTGCCAGCAGTTTGGACACTCCTTACGAGCAGTACTTC
-,TRBD1,15,TRBV9,TRBJ1-1,CASSVAGTGRTEAFF,TGTGCCAGCAGCGTAGCCGGGACAGGGCGCACTGAAGCTTTCTTT
many,-,14,TRBV3-1/TRBV3-2,TRBJ1-2,CASSLENIPMGYTF,TGTGCCAGCAGCCTAGAAAACATCCCCATGGGCTACACCTTC
-,TRBD1,14,TRBV6-1,TRBJ1-5,CASSERQGGQPQHF,TGTGCCAGCAGTGAAAGACAGGGGGGACAGCCCCAGCATTTT
few,-,16,TRBV5-1,TRBJ1-2,CASSLGPAGSSHGYTF,TGCGCCAGCAGCTTGGGCCCGGCAGGGAGTTCTCACGGCTACACCTTC
-,TRBD1,15,TRBV5-1,TRBJ1-1,CASSIQGSLNTEAFF,TGCGCCAGCAGCATACAGGGGTCCCTGAACACTGAAGCTTTCTTT
-,-,18,TRBV23-1,TRBJ2-3,CASSHTPRVPGSTDTQYF,TGCGCCAGCAGTCACACGCCCAGGGTACCCGGAAGCACAGATACGCAGTATTTT
once,-,14,TRBV6-5,TRBJ1-1,CASSPDTWGTEAFF,TGTGCCAGCAGCCCGGACACTTGGGGCACTGAAGCTTTCTTT
-,-,13,TRBV12-3/TRBV12-4,TRBJ2-5,CAGSLGQEETQYF,TGTGCCGGCAGCCTAGGACAAGAAGAGACCCAGTACTTC
-,-,13,TRBV6-2/TRBV6-3,TRBJ1-5,CASSYHINQPQHF,TGTGCCAGCAGTTACCACATCAATCAGCCCCAGCATTTT
few,TRBD1,14,TRBV5-1,TRBJ1-6,CASSNRGRGSPLHF,TGCGCCAGCAGCAACAGGGGGCGAGGATCACCCCTCCACTTT
few,-,14,TRBV30,TRBJ1-6,CAWRGSSYNSPLHF,TGTGCCTGGAGGGGGAGCTCCTATAATTCACCCCTCCACTTT
-,-,12,TRBV29-1,TRBJ2-5,CSVGTSLETQYF,TGCAGCGTTGGCACTAGTCTAGAGACCCAGTACTTC
once,-,14,TRBV29-1,TRBJ1-1,CSVEEGGGDTEAFF,TGCAGCGTTGAAGAAGGCGGAGGGGACACTGAAGCTTTCTTT
few,-,15,TRBV14,TRBJ1-1,CASSQFTGWDTEAFF,TGTGCCAGCAGTCAGTTCACAGGGTGGGACACTGAAGCTTTCTTT
-,-,15,TRBV11-3,TRBJ2-3,CASSLGPRWQDTQYF,TGTGCCAGCAGCCTTGGACCAAGATGGCAAGATACGCAGTATTTT